This T cell receptor (beta chain) was captured in a study of T cell responses to AZD1222 COVID-19 vaccine. Study-wide points: Repertoire samples came only from after the peak T cell response. CD4 TCRs associated with vaccination spanned spike, dominating at 160-218 and 743-854.

Points on this clone: Its antigen remains unknown.

The CDR3 extends over 14 amino acids. Unmatched junction bases numbered 8, after V lost 3 bases and J lost 4 bases. The germline gives CDR1 SQVTM, CDR2 ANQGSEA. Sequenced by immunoSEQ multiplex PCR; TCRdb stores in-frame clones only, minus some. This sample has approximately 220,000 clones, with about 92% found just once. The source material was peripheral blood, sampled on day 0 of MenACWY control vaccination. The J gene is TRBJ1-2, the V gene TRBV29-1, with TRBD1 matching 7 bases. The source is an adult in good health. CDR3 in amino acids: CSVDPQDRPYGYTF. DNA for the CDR3: TGCAGCGTTGACCCCCAGGACAGGCCCTATGGCTACACCTTC. Full variable domain (missing parts from reference TRBV29-1 and TRBJ1-2): SAVISQKPSRDICQRGTSLTIQCQVDSQVTMMFWYRQQPGQSLTLIATANQGSEATYESGFVIDKFPISRPNLTFSTLTVSNMSPEDSSIYLCSVDPQDRPYGYTFGSGTRLTVV.